The rows below give T cell receptor beta chains drawn from one sample of a study of blood T cell repertoires in COVID-19. Produced via immunoSEQ multiplex PCR; TCRdb's table is partial and in-frame only. The sample records 50,000 to 70,000 clones, 90% being singletons. The sample was peripheral blood. These receptors originate from an elderly woman with active COVID-19. CDR3s leave out the opening cysteine and the closing phenylalanine or tryptophan. A D gene is named only where the DNA matches it firmly.

j_gene: TRBJ1-2; d_gene: TRBD1; v_gene: TRBV24-1; CDR3aa: ATSDWTGGDYGYT
j_gene: TRBJ2-1; d_gene: TRBD1; v_gene: TRBV5-1; CDR3aa: ASSLRASGQGYNEQF
j_gene: TRBJ2-1; d_gene: NA; v_gene: TRBV12-5; CDR3aa: ASGPSLRENEQF
j_gene: TRBJ2-1; d_gene: TRBD2; v_gene: TRBV4-1; CDR3aa: ASSLSSGGASEQF
j_gene: TRBJ1-1; d_gene: NA; v_gene: TRBV11-3; CDR3aa: ASSRTGSNTEAF
j_gene: TRBJ2-5; d_gene: NA; v_gene: TRBV4-1; CDR3aa: ASSQEMTAGQETQY
j_gene: TRBJ2-3; d_gene: TRBD2; v_gene: TRBV5-5; CDR3aa: ASSRGLAGGFAGTDTQY
j_gene: TRBJ2-7; d_gene: TRBD2; v_gene: TRBV6-6; CDR3aa: ASRASGRSYEQY
j_gene: TRBJ1-1; d_gene: NA; v_gene: TRBV28; CDR3aa: ASSLDTEAF
j_gene: TRBJ2-5; d_gene: TRBD1; v_gene: TRBV5-1; CDR3aa: ASSSDRGTGTQY
j_gene: TRBJ2-3; d_gene: TRBD2; v_gene: TRBV9; CDR3aa: ASRSGGRLTDTQY
j_gene: TRBJ2-1; d_gene: TRBD2; v_gene: TRBV7-9; CDR3aa: ASSPGLAGDEQF